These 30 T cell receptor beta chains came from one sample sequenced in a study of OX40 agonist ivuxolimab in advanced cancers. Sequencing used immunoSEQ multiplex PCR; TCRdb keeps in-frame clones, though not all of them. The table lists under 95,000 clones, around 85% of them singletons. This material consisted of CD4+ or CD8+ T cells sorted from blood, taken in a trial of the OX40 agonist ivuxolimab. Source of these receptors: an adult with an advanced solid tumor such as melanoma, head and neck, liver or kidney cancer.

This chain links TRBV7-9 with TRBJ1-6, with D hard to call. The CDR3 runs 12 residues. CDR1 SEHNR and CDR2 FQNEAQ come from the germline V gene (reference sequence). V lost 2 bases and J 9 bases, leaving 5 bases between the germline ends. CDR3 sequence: CASSLWSSPLHF. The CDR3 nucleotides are TGTGCCAGCAGCTTATGGAGTTCACCCCTCCACTTT.

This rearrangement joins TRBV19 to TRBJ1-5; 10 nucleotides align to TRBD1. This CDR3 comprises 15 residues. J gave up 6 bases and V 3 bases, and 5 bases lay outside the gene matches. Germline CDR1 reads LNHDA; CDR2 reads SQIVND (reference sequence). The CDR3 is CASSMRQGAGQPQHF. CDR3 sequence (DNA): TGTGCCAGTAGTATGAGACAGGGGGCAGGTCAGCCCCAGCATTTT.

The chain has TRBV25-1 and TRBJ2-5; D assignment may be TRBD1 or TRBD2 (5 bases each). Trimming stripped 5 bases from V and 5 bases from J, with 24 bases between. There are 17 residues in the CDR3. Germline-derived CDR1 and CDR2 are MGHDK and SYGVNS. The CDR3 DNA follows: TGTGCCAGCAGTCCTCCGAGTGATTGGTGGGGCGGGGAGACCCAGTACTTC. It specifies CASSPPSDWWGGETQYF. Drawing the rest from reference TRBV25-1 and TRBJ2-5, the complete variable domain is EADIYQTPRYLVIGTGKKITLECSQTMGHDKMYWYQQDPGMELHLIHYSYGVNSTEKGDLSSESTVSRIRTEHFPLTLESARPSHTSQYLCASSPPSDWWGGETQYFGPGTRLLVL.

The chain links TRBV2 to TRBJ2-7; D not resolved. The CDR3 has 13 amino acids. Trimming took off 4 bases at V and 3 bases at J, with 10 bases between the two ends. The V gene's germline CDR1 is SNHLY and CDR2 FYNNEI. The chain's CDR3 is CASSATRFYEQYF. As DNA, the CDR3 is TGTGCCAGCAGTGCGACTCGATTCTACGAGCAGTACTTC.

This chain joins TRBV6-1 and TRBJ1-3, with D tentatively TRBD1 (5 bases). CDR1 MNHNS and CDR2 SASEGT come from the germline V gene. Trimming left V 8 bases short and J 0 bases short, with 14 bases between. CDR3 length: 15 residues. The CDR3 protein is CASDEEGYSGNTIYF. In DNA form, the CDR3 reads TGTGCCAGCGACGAAGAGGGGTACTCTGGAAACACCATATATTTT.

Here the CDR3 reads CASSLRAGPNTGELFF. The CDR3 DNA reads TGTGCCAGCAGCTTAAGGGCGGGACCGAACACCGGGGAGCTGTTTTTT. V is TRBV11-3 and J is TRBJ2-2; D is possibly TRBD2 (6 bases). V was shortened by 2 bases and J by 0 bases, with 10 bases between the two germline ends. There are 16 residues in the CDR3. The germline V gene has CDR1 SGHNT and CDR2 YENEEA.

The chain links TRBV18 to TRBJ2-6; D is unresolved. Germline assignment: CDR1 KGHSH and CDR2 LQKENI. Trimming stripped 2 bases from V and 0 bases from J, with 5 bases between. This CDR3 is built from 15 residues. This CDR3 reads CASSPASSGANVLTF. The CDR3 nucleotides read TGTGCCAGCTCACCAGCCAGCTCTGGGGCCAACGTCCTGACTTTC. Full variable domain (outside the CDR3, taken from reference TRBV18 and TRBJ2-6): NAGVMQNPRHLVRRRGQEARLRCSPMKGHSHVYWYRQLPEEGLKFMVYLQKENIIDESGMPKERFSAEFPKEGPSILRIQQVVRGDSAAYFCASSPASSGANVLTFGAGSRLTVL.

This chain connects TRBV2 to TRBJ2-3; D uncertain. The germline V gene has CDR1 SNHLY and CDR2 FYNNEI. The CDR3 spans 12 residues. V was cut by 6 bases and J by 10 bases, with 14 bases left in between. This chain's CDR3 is CASRDPGWAQYF. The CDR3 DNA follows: TGTGCCAGCAGAGATCCGGGCTGGGCGCAGTATTTT.

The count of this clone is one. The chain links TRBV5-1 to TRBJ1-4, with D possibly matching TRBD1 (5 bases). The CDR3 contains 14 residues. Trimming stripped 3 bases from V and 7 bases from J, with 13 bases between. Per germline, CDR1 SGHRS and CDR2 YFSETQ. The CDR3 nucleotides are TGCGCCAGCAGCTCAGGGAGAGAAAGTGAAAAACTGTTTTTT. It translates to CASSSGRESEKLFF.

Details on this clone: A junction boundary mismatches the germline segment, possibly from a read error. CDR3 protein: CASIEETGLEEAFF. CDR3 nucleotides: TGTGCCAGCATTGAAGAGACAGGGCTTGAAGAAGCTTTCTTT. The gene calls are TRBV25-1 and TRBJ1-1; 7 bases map to TRBD1. The CDR3 extends over 14 amino acids. Germline CDR1 MGHDK, CDR2 SYGVNS. The variable domain in full, with the rest retrieved from reference TRBV25-1 and TRBJ1-1, is EADIYQTPRYLVIGTGKKITLECSQTMGHDKMYWYQQDPGMELHLIHYSYGVNSTEKGDLSSESTVSRIRTEHFPLTLESARPSHTSQYLCASIEETGLEEAFFGQGTRLTVV.

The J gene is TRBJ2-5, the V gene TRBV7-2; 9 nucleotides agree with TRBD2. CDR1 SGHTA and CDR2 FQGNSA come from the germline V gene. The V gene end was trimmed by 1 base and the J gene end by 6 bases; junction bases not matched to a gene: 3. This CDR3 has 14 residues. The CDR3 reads CASSLEASGKTQYF. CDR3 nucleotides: TGTGCCAGCAGCTTAGAGGCTAGCGGGAAGACCCAGTACTTC.

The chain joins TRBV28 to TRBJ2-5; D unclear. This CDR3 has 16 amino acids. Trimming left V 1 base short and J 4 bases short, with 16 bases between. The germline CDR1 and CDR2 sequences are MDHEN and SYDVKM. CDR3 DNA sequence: TGTGCCAGCAGTTTATCCTCTAATGCCCTGGTAGAGACCCAGTACTTC. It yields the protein CASSLSSNALVETQYF.

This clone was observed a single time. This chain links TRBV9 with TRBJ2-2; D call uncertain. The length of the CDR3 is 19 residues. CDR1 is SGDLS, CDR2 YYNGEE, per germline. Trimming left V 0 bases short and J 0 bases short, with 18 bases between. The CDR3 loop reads CASSVAYLRSYTNTGELFF. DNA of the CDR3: TGTGCCAGCAGCGTAGCTTATTTAAGAAGCTACACGAACACCGGGGAGCTGTTTTTT.

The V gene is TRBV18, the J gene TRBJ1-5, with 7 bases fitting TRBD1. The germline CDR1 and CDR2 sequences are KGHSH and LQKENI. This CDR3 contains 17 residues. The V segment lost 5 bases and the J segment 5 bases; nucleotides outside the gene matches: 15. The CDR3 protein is CASSSIRDQTGYQPQHF. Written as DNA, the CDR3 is TGTGCCAGCTCATCAATCCGGGACCAGACAGGGTATCAGCCCCAGCATTTT. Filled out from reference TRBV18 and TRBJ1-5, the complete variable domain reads NAGVMQNPRHLVRRRGQEARLRCSPMKGHSHVYWYRQLPEEGLKFMVYLQKENIIDESGMPKERFSAEFPKEGPSILRIQQVVRGDSAAYFCASSSIRDQTGYQPQHFGDGTRLSIL.

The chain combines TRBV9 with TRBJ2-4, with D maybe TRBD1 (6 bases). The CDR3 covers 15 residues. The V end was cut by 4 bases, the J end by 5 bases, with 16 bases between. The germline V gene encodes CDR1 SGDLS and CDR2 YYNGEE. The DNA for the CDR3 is TGTGCCAGCAGCTCCCTAGGGGGTTTCCAAAACATTCAGTACTTC. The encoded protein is CASSSLGGFQNIQYF.

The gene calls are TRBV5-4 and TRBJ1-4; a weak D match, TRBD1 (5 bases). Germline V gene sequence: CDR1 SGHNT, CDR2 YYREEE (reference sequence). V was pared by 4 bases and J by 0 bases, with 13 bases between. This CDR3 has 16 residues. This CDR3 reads CASSHATGATNEKLFF. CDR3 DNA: TGTGCCAGCAGCCACGCGACGGGGGCAACTAATGAAAAACTGTTTTTT.

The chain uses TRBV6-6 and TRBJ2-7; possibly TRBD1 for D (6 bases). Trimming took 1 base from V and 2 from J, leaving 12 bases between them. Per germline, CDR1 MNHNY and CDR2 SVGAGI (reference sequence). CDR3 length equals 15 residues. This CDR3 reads CASSYLGAQTYEQYF. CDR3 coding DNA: TGTGCCAGCAGTTACTTGGGGGCCCAAACCTACGAGCAGTACTTC.

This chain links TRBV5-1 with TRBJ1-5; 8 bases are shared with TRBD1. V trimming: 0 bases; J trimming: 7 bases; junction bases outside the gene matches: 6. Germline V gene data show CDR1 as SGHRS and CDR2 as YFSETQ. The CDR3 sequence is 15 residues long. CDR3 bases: TGCGCCAGCAGCTTGGATGGACAGGGAGGACAGCCCCAGCATTTT. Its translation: CASSLDGQGGQPQHF.

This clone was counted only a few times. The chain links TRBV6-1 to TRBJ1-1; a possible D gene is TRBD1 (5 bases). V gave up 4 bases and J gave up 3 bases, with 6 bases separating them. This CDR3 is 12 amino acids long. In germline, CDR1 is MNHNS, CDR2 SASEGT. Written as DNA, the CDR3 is TGTGCCAGCAGTGGGACATACACTGAAGCTTTCTTT. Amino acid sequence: CASSGTYTEAFF.

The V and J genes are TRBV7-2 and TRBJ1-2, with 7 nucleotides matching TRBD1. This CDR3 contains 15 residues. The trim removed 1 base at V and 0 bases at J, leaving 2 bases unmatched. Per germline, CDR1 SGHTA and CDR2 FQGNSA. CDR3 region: CASSLGTGSNYGYTF. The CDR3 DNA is TGTGCCAGCAGCTTAGGGACAGGCTCTAACTATGGCTACACCTTC.

The CDR3 nucleotides are TGTGCCAGCAGCTTGGGGCAGAACACCGGGGAGCTGTTTTTT. This codes for CASSLGQNTGELFF. V is TRBV11-2 and J is TRBJ2-2; perhaps TRBD1 as D (5 bases). Germline CDR1 reads SGHAT; CDR2 reads FQNNGV. The germline V and J ends were trimmed by 3 bases and 1 base, with 6 bases remaining between them. The CDR3 has 14 residues.

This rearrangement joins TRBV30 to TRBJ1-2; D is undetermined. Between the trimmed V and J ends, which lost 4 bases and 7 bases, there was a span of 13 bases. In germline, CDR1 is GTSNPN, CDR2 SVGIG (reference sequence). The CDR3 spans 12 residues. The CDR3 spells CAWMNGVRGYTF. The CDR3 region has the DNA TGTGCCTGGATGAACGGGGTTCGTGGCTACACCTTC.

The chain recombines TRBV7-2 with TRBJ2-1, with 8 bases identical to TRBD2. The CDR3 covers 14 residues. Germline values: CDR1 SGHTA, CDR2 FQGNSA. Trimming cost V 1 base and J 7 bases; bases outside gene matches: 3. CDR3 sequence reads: CASSLGLARNEQFF. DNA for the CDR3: TGTGCCAGCAGCTTAGGACTAGCGAGAAATGAGCAGTTCTTC.

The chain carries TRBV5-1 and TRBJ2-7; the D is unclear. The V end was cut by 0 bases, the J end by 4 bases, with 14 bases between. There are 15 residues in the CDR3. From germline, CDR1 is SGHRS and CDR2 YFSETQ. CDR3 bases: TGCGCCAGCAGCTTGGGCCGGAAGGTGGATTACGAGCAGTACTTC. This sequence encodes CASSLGRKVDYEQYF. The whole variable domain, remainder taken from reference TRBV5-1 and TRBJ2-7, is KAGVTQTPRYLIKTRGQQVTLSCSPISGHRSVSWYQQTPGQGLQFLFEYFSETQRNKGNFPGRFSGRQFSNSRSEMNVSTLELGDSALYLCASSLGRKVDYEQYFGPGTRLTVT.

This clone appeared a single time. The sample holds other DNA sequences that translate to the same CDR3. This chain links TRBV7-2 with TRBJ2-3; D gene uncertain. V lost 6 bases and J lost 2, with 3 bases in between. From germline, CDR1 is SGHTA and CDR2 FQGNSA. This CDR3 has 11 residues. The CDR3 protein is CASSFTDTQYF. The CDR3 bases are TGTGCCAGCAGTTTCACAGATACGCAGTATTTT. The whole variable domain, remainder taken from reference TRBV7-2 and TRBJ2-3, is GAGVSQSPSNKVTEKGKDVELRCDPISGHTALYWYRQSLGQGLEFLIYFQGNSAPDKSGLPSDRFSAERTGGSVSTLTIQRTQQEDSAVYLCASSFTDTQYFGPGTRLTVL.

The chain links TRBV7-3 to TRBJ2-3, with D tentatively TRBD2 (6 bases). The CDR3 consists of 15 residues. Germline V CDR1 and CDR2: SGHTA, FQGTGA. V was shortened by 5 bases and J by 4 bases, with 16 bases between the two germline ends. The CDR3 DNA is TGTGCCAGCAGCGCCTTTGGCGGGGCGGCAGATACGCAGTATTTT. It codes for CASSAFGGAADTQYF.

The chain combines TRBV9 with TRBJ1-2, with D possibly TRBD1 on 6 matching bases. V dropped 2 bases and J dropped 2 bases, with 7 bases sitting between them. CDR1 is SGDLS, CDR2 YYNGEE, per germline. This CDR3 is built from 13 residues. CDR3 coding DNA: TGTGCCAGCAGCGTCACAGGGAACTATGGCTACACCTTC. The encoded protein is CASSVTGNYGYTF.

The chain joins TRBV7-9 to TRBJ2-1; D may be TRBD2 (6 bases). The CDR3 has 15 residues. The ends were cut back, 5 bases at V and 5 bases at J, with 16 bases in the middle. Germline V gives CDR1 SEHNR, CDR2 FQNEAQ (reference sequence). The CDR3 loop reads CASSNLASLHNEQFF. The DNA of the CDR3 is TGTGCCAGCAGCAACCTAGCGAGCCTACACAATGAGCAGTTCTTC.

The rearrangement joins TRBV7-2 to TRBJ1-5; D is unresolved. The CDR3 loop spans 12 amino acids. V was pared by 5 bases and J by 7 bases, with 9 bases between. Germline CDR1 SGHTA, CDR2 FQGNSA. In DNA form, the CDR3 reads TGTGCCAGCAGCACCGCTGTACAGCCCCAGCATTTT. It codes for CASSTAVQPQHF.

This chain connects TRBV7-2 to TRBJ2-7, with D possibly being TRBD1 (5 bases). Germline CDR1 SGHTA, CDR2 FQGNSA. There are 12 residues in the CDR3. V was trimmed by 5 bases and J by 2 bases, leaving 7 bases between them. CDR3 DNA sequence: TGTGCCAGCAGCATGACAGCCTACGAGCAGTACTTC. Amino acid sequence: CASSMTAYEQYF. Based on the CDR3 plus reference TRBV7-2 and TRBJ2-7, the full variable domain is GAGVSQSPSNKVTEKGKDVELRCDPISGHTALYWYRQSLGQGLEFLIYFQGNSAPDKSGLPSDRFSAERTGGSVSTLTIQRTQQEDSAVYLCASSMTAYEQYFGPGTRLTVT.